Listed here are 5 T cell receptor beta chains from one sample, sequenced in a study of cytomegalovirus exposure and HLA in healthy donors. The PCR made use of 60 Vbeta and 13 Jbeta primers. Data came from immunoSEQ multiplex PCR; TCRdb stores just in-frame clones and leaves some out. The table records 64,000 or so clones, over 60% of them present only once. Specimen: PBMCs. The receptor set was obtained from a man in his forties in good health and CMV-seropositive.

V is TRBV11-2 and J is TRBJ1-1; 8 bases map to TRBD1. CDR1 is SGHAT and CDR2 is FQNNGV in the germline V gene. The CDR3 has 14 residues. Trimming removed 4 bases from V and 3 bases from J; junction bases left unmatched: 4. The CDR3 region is CASSSDRVDTEAFF. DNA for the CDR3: TGTGCCAGCAGCTCGGACAGGGTTGACACTGAAGCTTTCTTT. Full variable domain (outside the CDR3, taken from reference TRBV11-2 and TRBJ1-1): EAGVAQSPRYKIIEKRQSVAFWCNPISGHATLYWYQQILGQGPKLLIQFQNNGVVDDSQLPKDRFSAERLKGVDSTLKIQPAKLEDSAVYLCASSSDRVDTEAFFGQGTRLTVV.

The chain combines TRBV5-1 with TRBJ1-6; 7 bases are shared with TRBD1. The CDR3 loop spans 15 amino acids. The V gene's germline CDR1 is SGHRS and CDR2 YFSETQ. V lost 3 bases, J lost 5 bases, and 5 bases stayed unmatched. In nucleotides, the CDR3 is TGCGCCAGCAGCTCCGGGACAGCCGATAATTCACCCCTCCACTTT. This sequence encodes CASSSGTADNSPLHF.

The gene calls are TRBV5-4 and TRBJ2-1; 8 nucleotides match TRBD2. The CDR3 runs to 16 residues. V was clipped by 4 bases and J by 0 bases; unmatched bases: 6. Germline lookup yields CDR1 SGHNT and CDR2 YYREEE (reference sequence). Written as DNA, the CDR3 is TGTGCCAGCAGCCCTCATAGCGGGAACTCCTACAATGAGCAGTTCTTC. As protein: CASSPHSGNSYNEQFF. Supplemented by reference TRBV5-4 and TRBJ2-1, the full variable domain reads ETGVTQSPTHLIKTRGQQVTLRCSSQSGHNTVSWYQQALGQGPQFIFQYYREEENGRGNFPPRFSGLQFPNYSSELNVNALELDDSALYLCASSPHSGNSYNEQFFGPGTRLTVL.

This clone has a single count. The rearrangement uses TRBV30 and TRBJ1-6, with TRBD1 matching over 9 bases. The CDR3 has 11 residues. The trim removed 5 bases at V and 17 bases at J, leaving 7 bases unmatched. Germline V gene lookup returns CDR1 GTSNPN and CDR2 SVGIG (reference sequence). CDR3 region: CAWGPGQGVHF. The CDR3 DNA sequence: TGTGCCTGGGGCCCGGGACAGGGCGTCCACTTT.

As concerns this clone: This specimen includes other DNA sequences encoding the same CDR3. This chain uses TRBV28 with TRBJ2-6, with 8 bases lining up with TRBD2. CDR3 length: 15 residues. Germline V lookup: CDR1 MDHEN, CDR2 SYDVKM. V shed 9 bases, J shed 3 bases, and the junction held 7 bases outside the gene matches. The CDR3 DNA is TGTGCCAGTAGTAGACTAGCGTTTGGGGCCAACGTCCTGACTTTC. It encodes CASSRLAFGANVLTF.